These 25 T cell receptor beta chains originate from one sample sequenced in a study of technical replicates of blood from a few donors. Assay used: immunoSEQ multiplex PCR; TCRdb lists only in-frame clones, some missing. The table lists 70,000 to 90,000 clones, around nine tenths of them singletons. Sequencing input: T cells isolated from PBMCs. Receptors originate from a human donor in good health.

Only one count was recorded for this clone. This chain uses TRBV6-5 with TRBJ1-2; D ambiguous. CDR1 MNHEY and CDR2 SVGAGI come from the germline V gene. V lost 6 bases to trimming and J lost 6 bases, with 14 bases between them. The CDR3 is 13 residues long. The CDR3 DNA reads as TGTGCCAGCAGCGCCACGAGCTTGGATGGCTACACCTTC. It encodes CASSATSLDGYTF.

The rearrangement joins TRBV28 to TRBJ1-4, with D possibly being TRBD1 (5 bases). CDR3 length: 15 amino acids. Trimming removed 2 bases at V and 11 bases at J, with 18 bases between. Per the germline V gene, CDR1 is MDHEN and CDR2 is SYDVKM. The CDR3 coding sequence is TGTGCCAGCAGTTTAGGGGGGACCATCATAACGAAACTGTTTTTT. Translated: CASSLGGTIITKLFF.

In nucleotides, the CDR3 is TGTGCCAGCAGCTTAATTTCGGGGGTAGAGACCCAGTACTTC. Its translation: CASSLISGVETQYF. The rearrangement uses TRBV7-8 and TRBJ2-5, with TRBD2 as a possible D gene (6 bases). With 2 bases removed from V and 4 bases from J, the gap between germline ends came to 11 bases. Germline V lookup: CDR1 SGHVS, CDR2 FQNEAQ. This CDR3 comprises 14 residues. The complete variable domain, with remaining parts taken from reference TRBV7-8 and TRBJ2-5, reads GAGVSQSPRYKVAKRGQDVALRCDPISGHVSLFWYQQALGQGPEFLTYFQNEAQLDKSGLPSDRFFAERPEGSVSTLKIQRTQQEDSAVYLCASSLISGVETQYFGPGTRLLVL.

The chain is built from TRBV28 and TRBJ1-1; possible D gene TRBD1, 6 bases. From germline, CDR1 is MDHEN and CDR2 SYDVKM. Trimming removed 5 bases at V and 0 bases at J, with 10 bases between. The CDR3 is 14 amino acids. CDR3 coding DNA: TGTGCCAGCAGTGGGGGACACCTGAACACTGAAGCTTTCTTT. Protein product: CASSGGHLNTEAFF.

The gene calls are TRBV2 and TRBJ1-5, with D hard to call. Deletions cut 6 bases from V and 0 bases from J, with 9 bases between. The germline V gene encodes CDR1 SNHLY and CDR2 FYNNEI. This CDR3 has 14 residues. CDR3 DNA: TGTGCCAGCAGGGCCCAACATAGCAATCAGCCCCAGCATTTT. Its translation: CASRAQHSNQPQHF.

A single count supports this clone. The CDR3: CASSLRTGQNTEAFF. Written as DNA, the CDR3 is TGTGCCAGCAGCCTTCGGACAGGGCAGAACACTGAAGCTTTCTTT. The V and J genes are TRBV16 and TRBJ1-1; 8 bases map to TRBD1. CDR1 is KGHSY, CDR2 FQNENV, per germline. This CDR3 contains 15 residues. Germline trimming cut 4 bases from V and 1 base from J; bases unmatched to any gene: 5.

The chain combines TRBV29-1 with TRBJ1-1; no clear D gene. Deletions cut 1 base from V and 8 bases from J, with 5 bases between. Germline V gives CDR1 SQVTM, CDR2 ANQGSEA. The CDR3 runs 10 residues. The CDR3 spells CSVEALEAFF. DNA for the CDR3: TGCAGCGTTGAAGCCCTGGAAGCTTTCTTT.

The CDR3 is CASRKGQGKSYEQYF. The CDR3, as DNA: TGTGCCAGTAGAAAAGGACAGGGGAAGTCCTACGAGCAGTACTTC. This rearrangement joins TRBV19 to TRBJ2-7, with 9 bases lining up with TRBD1. The ends lost 6 bases at V and 1 base at J; junction bases unmatched: 7. The CDR3 spans 15 residues. Germline V gene lookup returns CDR1 LNHDA and CDR2 SQIVND (reference sequence).

The gene calls are TRBV12-2 and TRBJ1-1; the table's D call of TRBD1 was not tested on the DNA. TRBV12-2 is a pseudogene. The CDR3 sequence is 16 residues long. The CDR3 sequence: CASRLAGSDRKTEAFF. The CDR3, as DNA: TGTGCAAGTCGCTTAGCGGGATCGGACAGAAAAACTGAAGCTTTCTTT.

The chain recombines TRBV27 with TRBJ1-5, with a tentative D call TRBD1 (5 bases). CDR1 is MNHEY and CDR2 is SMNVEV in the germline V gene (reference sequence). V was trimmed by 2 bases and J by 3 bases, leaving 8 bases between them. The CDR3 loop spans 14 amino acids. The CDR3: CASSLGGDNQPQHF. In nucleotides, the CDR3 is TGTGCCAGCAGTTTAGGGGGGGACAATCAGCCCCAGCATTTT.

The V gene is TRBV28, the J gene TRBJ1-2, with D unclear. Germline V CDR1 and CDR2: MDHEN, SYDVKM. V lost 7 bases, J lost 0 bases, and 21 bases lay in between. This CDR3 comprises 17 residues. Written as DNA, the CDR3 is TGTGCCAGCACCTTGGCGGACTACACAGTGCCTAACTATGGCTACACCTTC. This translates into CASTLADYTVPNYGYTF.

In DNA, the CDR3 is TGTGCCAGCAGCTTAGAGCCGGGTTGGAACACTGAAGCTTTCTTT. It encodes CASSLEPGWNTEAFF. The J gene is TRBJ1-1, the V gene TRBV11-3; D is undetermined. Germline V gives CDR1 SGHNT, CDR2 YENEEA. V was trimmed by 0 bases and J by 1 base, leaving 9 bases between them. This CDR3 spans 15 amino acids.

The chain carries TRBV11-2 and TRBJ2-3; D is possibly TRBD2 (6 bases). Germline V gene sequence: CDR1 SGHAT, CDR2 FQNNGV. Trimming stripped 1 base from V and 0 bases from J, with 14 bases between. CDR3 length: 17 residues. The CDR3 loop is CASSLGYREISTDTQYF. In DNA form, the CDR3 reads TGTGCCAGCAGCTTAGGTTACCGGGAGATCAGCACAGATACGCAGTATTTT.

The chain carries TRBV7-9 and TRBJ2-1, with 9 positions matching TRBD1. The CDR3 extends over 14 amino acids. After removal of 5 bases from V and 7 bases from J, the junction contained 6 bases not matched to a gene. Germline V lookup: CDR1 SEHNR, CDR2 FQNEAQ (reference sequence). CDR3: CASSPGQGYNEQFF. The DNA of the CDR3 is TGTGCCAGCAGCCCGGGACAGGGATATAATGAGCAGTTCTTC.

The chain couples TRBV5-4 to TRBJ2-3, with TRBD2 matching over 11 bases. V lost 4 bases to trimming and J lost 0 bases; unmatched junction nucleotides: 7. Germline lookup yields CDR1 SGHNT and CDR2 YYREEE (reference sequence). There are 17 residues in the CDR3. The DNA of the CDR3 is TGTGCCAGCAGCGCTATAGCGGGAGGGACTAGCACAGATACGCAGTATTTT. Protein sequence: CASSAIAGGTSTDTQYF.

The chain employs TRBV5-4 and TRBJ1-2; D possibly corresponds to TRBD1 (6 bases). V dropped 4 bases and J dropped 3 bases, with 10 bases sitting between them. CDR3 length: 13 amino acids. Germline-derived CDR1 and CDR2 are SGHNT and YYREEE (reference sequence). CDR3 amino acids: CASSRDTDYGYTF. The CDR3 bases are TGTGCCAGCAGCCGGGACACCGACTATGGCTACACCTTC.

This clone showed up just once. CDR3 protein: CASSLDSSGETQYF. CDR3 nucleotide sequence: TGCGCCAGCAGCTTGGATTCTAGCGGGGAGACCCAGTACTTC. The chain is built from TRBV5-1 and TRBJ2-5; 8 bases map to TRBD2. V lost 0 bases, J lost 5 bases, and 3 bases stayed unmatched. Per the germline V gene, CDR1 is SGHRS and CDR2 is YFSETQ. The CDR3 loop spans 14 amino acids.

The chain carries TRBV14 and TRBJ2-7; a possible D gene is TRBD2 (5 bases). The CDR3 is 12 amino acids. V was pared by 5 bases and J by 6 bases, with 11 bases between. Per the germline V gene, CDR1 is SGHDN and CDR2 is FVKESK. The chain's CDR3 is CASSSNGVEQYF. The CDR3 DNA follows: TGTGCCAGCAGCTCAAACGGGGTCGAGCAGTACTTC.

The chain has TRBV4-2 and TRBJ1-4, with a possible D match to TRBD1 (6 bases). V shed 0 bases and J shed 7 bases, with 15 bases lying between them. Germline V lookup: CDR1 LGHNA, CDR2 YNFKEQ. The CDR3 consists of 16 residues. The CDR3 here is CASSQEGQGYGEKLFF. The DNA for the CDR3 is TGTGCCAGCAGCCAAGAGGGGCAGGGGTATGGTGAAAAACTGTTTTTT.

This rearrangement joins TRBV29-1 to TRBJ1-4; no clear D. The CDR3 sequence is 12 residues long. The germline V gene has CDR1 SQVTM and CDR2 ANQGSEA. Trimming left V 2 bases short and J 5 bases short, with 6 bases between. In nucleotides, the CDR3 is TGCAGCGTTGAACCTCTAAATGAAAAACTGTTTTTT. This encodes CSVEPLNEKLFF.

The CDR3: CASSDPTGSSPLHF. The CDR3 DNA reads TGTGCCAGCAGCGACCCCACGGGTAGCTCACCCCTCCACTTT. This chain joins TRBV9 and TRBJ1-6; D remains ambiguous. With 3 bases removed from V and 10 bases from J, the gap between germline ends came to 14 bases. The CDR3 sequence is 14 residues long. The germline gives CDR1 SGDLS, CDR2 YYNGEE.

In this sample, this clone turned up once. The CDR3, as DNA: TGTGCCAGCACGGCAGGGTTCAATCAGCCCCAGCATTTT. Protein product: CASTAGFNQPQHF. The rearrangement uses TRBV6-5 and TRBJ1-5, with D tentatively TRBD1 (5 bases). V shed 7 bases and J shed 3 bases, with 10 bases lying between them. The CDR3 sequence is 13 residues long. Germline V CDR1 and CDR2: MNHEY, SVGAGI.

The V call is TRBV7-9, the J call TRBJ1-3; D is possibly TRBD1 (5 bases). The germline CDR1 and CDR2 sequences are SEHNR and FQNEAQ (reference sequence). Trimming shortened V by 5 bases and J by 8 bases, and 7 bases separated the two germline ends. CDR3 length equals 11 residues. In DNA, the CDR3 is TGTGCCAGCAGCCCGGGGGACACCATATATTTT. It is translated as CASSPGDTIYF.

The rearrangement uses TRBV6-1 and TRBJ1-2; 8 positions agree with TRBD1. The CDR3 has 14 residues. Looked up from germline, CDR1 is MNHNS and CDR2 is SASEGT. V shed 11 bases, J shed 4 bases, and the junction held 12 bases outside the gene matches. The CDR3 region has the DNA TGTGCCGGGGGGAGACAGGGGCGAGGCTATGGCTACACCTTC. It specifies CAGGRQGRGYGYTF.

In this sample, this clone turned up once. The genes are TRBV11-2 and TRBJ2-7, with unresolved D. CDR3 length equals 12 residues. V shed 4 bases and J shed 4 bases, with 8 bases lying between them. Per germline, CDR1 SGHAT and CDR2 FQNNGV. The CDR3 is CASSSSLYEQYF. CDR3 sequence (DNA): TGTGCCAGCAGCTCCTCCTTGTACGAGCAGTACTTC.